This T cell receptor (beta chain) was captured in a study of beta chain features in type 1 diabetes. V lost 1 base, J lost 7 bases, and 8 bases stayed unmatched. Germline values: CDR1 LGHNA, CDR2 YSLEER. The CDR3 is 16 residues long. Of note for this clone: The antigen is undetermined.

Sequencing targeted expressed TCRB transcripts, as all isolated RNA had been reverse transcribed. The average output of naive, central memory and regulatory T cell samples was several million reads. The assay was immunoSEQ multiplex PCR, and TCRdb's table has in-frame clones only and misses some. The repertoire has over 150,000 clones, just over 8% of them found once; the top ten carry more than 0.5%. The study's findings and limits: For patients and controls alike, PCR might favor shorter templates to the same degree. These data did not resolve whether HLA type affects TCRB rearrangement. Type 1 diabetes patients had moderately but significantly shorter TCRB CDR3s in all four CD4+ subsets.

This chain uses TRBV4-3 with TRBJ2-1; 9 bases align to TRBD1. This sequence originates from a woman younger than 35 with type 1 diabetes. The sample consisted of central memory CD4+ T cells from blood. The CDR3 DNA reads TGCGCCAGCAGCCAAGCCCCAGGGACAGGGAGGAATGAGCAGTTCTTC. Its translation is CASSQAPGTGRNEQFF.